These T cell receptor beta chains were read from a single sample in a study of blood T cell repertoires in COVID-19. Assay used: immunoSEQ multiplex PCR; TCRdb lists only in-frame clones, some missing. The profile shows about 200,000 clones, more than 75% of them singletons. The sample was peripheral blood. The origin of the receptors is an elderly woman with acute or convalescent COVID-19. The CDR3 runs from the conserved cysteine through the conserved F or W. D genes are given only for firm matches. Size is omitted from some rows. Given values are once, few, many or a class for expanded clones.

j_call clone_size v_call d_call cdr3_aa cdr3_nt
TRBJ1-5 few TRBV20-1 NA CSASIQKNQPQHF TGCAGTGCTAGTATTCAGAAAAATCAGCCCCAGCATTTT
TRBJ2-2 NA TRBV7-7 NA CASKTSGNTGELFF TGTGCTAGCAAAACTTCGGGTAACACCGGGGAGCTGTTTTTT
TRBJ2-1 once TRBV11-3 TRBD2 CASSSGGPGPYNEQFF TGTGCCAGCAGCTCGGGGGGGCCCGGGCCCTACAATGAGCAGTTCTTC
TRBJ2-1 NA TRBV5-6 NA CASSLTNRDNEQFF TGTGCCAGCAGCTTGACTAATAGAGACAATGAGCAGTTCTTC
TRBJ1-3 NA TRBV28 NA CASSLGSLDTIYF TGTGCCAGCAGTTTAGGGAGTTTGGACACCATATATTTT
TRBJ2-7 NA TRBV5-1 NA CASSLTGNEQYF TGCGCCAGCAGCTTAACAGGGAACGAGCAGTACTTC
TRBJ2-1 NA TRBV27 TRBD2 CASNLNPGLVVDEQFF TGTGCCAGCAACCTAAACCCGGGACTAGTAGTCGATGAGCAGTTCTTC
TRBJ1-5 once TRBV12-3/TRBV12-4 NA CASSPVTNQPQHF TGTGCCAGCAGCCCAGTCACAAATCAGCCCCAGCATTTT
TRBJ1-6 NA TRBV3-1/TRBV3-2 NA CASSQSSAGDSPLHF TGTGCCAGCAGCCAAAGTTCGGCAGGGGATTCACCCCTCCACTTT
TRBJ1-1 NA TRBV7-2 TRBD1 CASSPQTGVDTEAFF TGTGCCAGCAGCCCCCAGACAGGGGTGGACACTGAAGCTTTCTTT
TRBJ1-4 NA TRBV28 TRBD1 CASSSRDSSYYEKLFF TGTGCCAGCAGTTCTCGGGACAGCTCCTACTATGAAAAACTGTTTTTT
TRBJ2-7 NA TRBV19 NA CASSRLAADEQYF TGTGCCAGTAGTAGATTAGCGGCGGACGAGCAGTACTTC
TRBJ2-1 NA TRBV28 NA CASIIWEASSYNEQFF TGTGCCAGCATCATATGGGAGGCCAGCTCCTACAATGAGCAGTTCTTC
TRBJ1-2 NA TRBV19 NA CASSTGVGNYGYTF TGTGCCAGTAGTACAGGGGTGGGCAACTATGGCTACACCTTC
TRBJ2-7 NA TRBV24-1 TRBD1 CACCPYRGLSYEQYF TGTGCCTGCTGCCCCTACAGGGGTCTCTCCTACGAGCAGTACTTC